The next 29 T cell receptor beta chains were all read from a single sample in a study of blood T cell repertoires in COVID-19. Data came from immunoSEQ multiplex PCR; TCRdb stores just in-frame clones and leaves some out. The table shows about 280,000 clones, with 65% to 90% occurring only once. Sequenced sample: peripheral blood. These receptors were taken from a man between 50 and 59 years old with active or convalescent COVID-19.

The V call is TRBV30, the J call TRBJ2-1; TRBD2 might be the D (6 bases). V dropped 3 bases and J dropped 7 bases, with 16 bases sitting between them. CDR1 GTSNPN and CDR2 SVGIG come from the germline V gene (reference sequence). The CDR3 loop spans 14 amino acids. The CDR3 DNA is TGTGCCTGGAGCTTCGGGAGATCGGATAATGAGCAGTTCTTC. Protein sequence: CAWSFGRSDNEQFF.

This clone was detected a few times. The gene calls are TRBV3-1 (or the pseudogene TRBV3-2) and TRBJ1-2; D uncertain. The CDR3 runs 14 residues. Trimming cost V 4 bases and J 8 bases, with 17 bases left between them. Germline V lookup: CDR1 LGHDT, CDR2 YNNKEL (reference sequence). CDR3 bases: TGTGCCAGCAGCCCAGGAACTTATAGATACGGCTACACCTTC. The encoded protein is CASSPGTYRYGYTF.

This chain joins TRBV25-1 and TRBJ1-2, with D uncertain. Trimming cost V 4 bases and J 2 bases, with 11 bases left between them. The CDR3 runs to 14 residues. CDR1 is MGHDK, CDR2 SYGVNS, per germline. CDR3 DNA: TGTGCCAGCAGTGGCTCGGGTGCCAACTATGGCTACACCTTC. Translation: CASSGSGANYGYTF.

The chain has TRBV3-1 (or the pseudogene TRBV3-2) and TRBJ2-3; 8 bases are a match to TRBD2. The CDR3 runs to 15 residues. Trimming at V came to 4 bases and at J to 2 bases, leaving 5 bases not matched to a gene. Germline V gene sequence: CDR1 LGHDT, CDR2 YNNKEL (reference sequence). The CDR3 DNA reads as TGTGCCAGCAGCCCGACTAGCGAAAACACAGATACGCAGTATTTT. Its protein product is CASSPTSENTDTQYF.

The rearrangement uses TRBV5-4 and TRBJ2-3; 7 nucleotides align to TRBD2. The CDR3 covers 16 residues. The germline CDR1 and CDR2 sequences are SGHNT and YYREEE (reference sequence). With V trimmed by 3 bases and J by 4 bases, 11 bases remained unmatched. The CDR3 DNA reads TGTGCCAGCAGCTCGGGTGAGGGAGGGCCTTCAGATACGCAGTATTTT. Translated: CASSSGEGGPSDTQYF. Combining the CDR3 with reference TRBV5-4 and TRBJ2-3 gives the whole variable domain ETGVTQSPTHLIKTRGQQVTLRCSSQSGHNTVSWYQQALGQGPQFIFQYYREEENGRGNFPPRFSGLQFPNYSSELNVNALELDDSALYLCASSSGEGGPSDTQYFGPGTRLTVL.

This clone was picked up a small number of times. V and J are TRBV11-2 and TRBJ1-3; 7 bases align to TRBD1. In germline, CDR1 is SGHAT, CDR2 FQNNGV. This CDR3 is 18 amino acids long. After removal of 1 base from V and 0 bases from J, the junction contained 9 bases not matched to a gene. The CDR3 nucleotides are TGTGCCAGCAGCTTAGGCCGAGGGGGCTCCAGCTCTGGAAACACCATATATTTT. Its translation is CASSLGRGGSSSGNTIYF.

The CDR3 DNA is TGTGCCAGCAGCTCGGGACAGGGCTACGAGCAGTACTTC. Amino acid sequence: CASSSGQGYEQYF. The V call is TRBV6-6, the J call TRBJ2-7; 9 bases fit TRBD1. Germline V gene lookup returns CDR1 MNHNY and CDR2 SVGAGI (reference sequence). The CDR3 has 13 residues. V lost 6 bases and J lost 3; bases outside the gene matches: 3.

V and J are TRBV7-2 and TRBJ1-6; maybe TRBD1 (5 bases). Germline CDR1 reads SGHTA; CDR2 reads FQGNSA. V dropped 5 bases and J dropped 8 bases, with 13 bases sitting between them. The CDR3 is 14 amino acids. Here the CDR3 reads CASSRTGSYSPLHF. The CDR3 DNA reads TGTGCCAGCAGCCGTACAGGTTCCTATTCACCCCTCCACTTT.

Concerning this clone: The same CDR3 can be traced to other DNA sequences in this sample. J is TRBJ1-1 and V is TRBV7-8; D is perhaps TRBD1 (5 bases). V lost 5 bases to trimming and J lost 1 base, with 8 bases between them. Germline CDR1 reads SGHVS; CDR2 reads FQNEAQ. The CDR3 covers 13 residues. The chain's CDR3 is CASSRGGNTEAFF. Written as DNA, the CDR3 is TGTGCCAGCAGCCGCGGGGGGAACACTGAAGCTTTCTTT.

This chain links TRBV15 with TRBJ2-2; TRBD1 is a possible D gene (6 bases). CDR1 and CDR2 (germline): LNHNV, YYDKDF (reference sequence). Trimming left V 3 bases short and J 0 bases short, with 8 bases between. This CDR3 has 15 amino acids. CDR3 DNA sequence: TGTGCCACCAGCAGGAGGGGGACGAACACCGGGGAGCTGTTTTTT. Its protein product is CATSRRGTNTGELFF.

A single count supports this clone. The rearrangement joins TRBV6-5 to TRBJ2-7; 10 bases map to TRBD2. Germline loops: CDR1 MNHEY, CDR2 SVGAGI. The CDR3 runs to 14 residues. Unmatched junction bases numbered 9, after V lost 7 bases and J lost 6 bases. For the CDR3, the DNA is TGTGCCAGCAAAATTAGCGGGAGGACCCCCGAGCAGTACTTC. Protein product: CASKISGRTPEQYF.

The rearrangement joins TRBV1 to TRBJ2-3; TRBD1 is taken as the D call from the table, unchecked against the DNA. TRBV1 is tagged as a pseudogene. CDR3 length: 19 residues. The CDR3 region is CTSSQDQDRDRFSTDTQYF. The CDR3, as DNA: TGCACCAGCAGCCAAGACCAGGACAGGGACCGATTTAGCACAGATACGCAGTATTTT.

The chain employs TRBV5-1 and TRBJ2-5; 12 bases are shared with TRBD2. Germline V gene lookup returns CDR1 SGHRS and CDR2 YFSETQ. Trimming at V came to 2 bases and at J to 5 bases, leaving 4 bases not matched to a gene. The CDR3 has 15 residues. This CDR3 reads CASSFGTSGSETQYF. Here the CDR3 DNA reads TGCGCCAGCAGCTTCGGGACTAGCGGGTCGGAGACCCAGTACTTC.

CDR3 loop: CASSLGQSVNTEAFF. CDR3 DNA: TGTGCCAGCAGTTTGGGACAGAGTGTGAACACTGAAGCTTTCTTT. V and J are TRBV28 and TRBJ1-1; TRBD1 agrees at 7 bases. This CDR3 comprises 15 residues. The J segment lost 0 bases and the V segment lost 3 bases, leaving 4 bases of the junction unmatched. Germline lookup yields CDR1 MDHEN and CDR2 SYDVKM.

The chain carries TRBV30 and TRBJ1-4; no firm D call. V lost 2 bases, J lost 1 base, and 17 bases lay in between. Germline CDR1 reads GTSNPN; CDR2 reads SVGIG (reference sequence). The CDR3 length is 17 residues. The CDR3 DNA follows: TGTGCCTGGAGTCCAAGTTTTCCAAGGAGAACTAATGAAAAACTGTTTTTT. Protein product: CAWSPSFPRRTNEKLFF. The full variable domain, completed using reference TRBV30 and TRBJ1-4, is SQTIHQWPATLVQPVGSPLSLECTVEGTSNPNLYWYRQAAGRGLQLLFYSVGIGQISSEVPQNLSASRPQDRQFILSSKKLLLSDSGFYLCAWSPSFPRRTNEKLFFGSGTQLSVL.

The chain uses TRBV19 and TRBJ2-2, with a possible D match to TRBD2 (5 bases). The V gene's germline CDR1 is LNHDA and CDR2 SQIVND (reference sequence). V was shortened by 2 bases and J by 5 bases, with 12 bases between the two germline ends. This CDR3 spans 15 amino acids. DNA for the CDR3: TGTGCCAGTAGTATATCTCTAGCACGGACCGGGGAGCTGTTTTTT. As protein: CASSISLARTGELFF.

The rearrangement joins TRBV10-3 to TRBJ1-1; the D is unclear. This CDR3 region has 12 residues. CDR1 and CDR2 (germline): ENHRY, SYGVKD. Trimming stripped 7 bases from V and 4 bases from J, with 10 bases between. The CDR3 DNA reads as TGTGCCATCAAGATACCGGGCACTGAAGCTTTCTTT. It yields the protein CAIKIPGTEAFF.

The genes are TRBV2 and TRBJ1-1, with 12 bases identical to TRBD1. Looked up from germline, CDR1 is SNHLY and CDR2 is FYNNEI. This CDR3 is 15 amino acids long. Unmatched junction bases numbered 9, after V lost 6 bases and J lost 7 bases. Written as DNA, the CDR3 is TGTGCCAGCAGCCCATCGGGGACAGGGGGCCGTGAAGCTTTCTTT. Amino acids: CASSPSGTGGREAFF.

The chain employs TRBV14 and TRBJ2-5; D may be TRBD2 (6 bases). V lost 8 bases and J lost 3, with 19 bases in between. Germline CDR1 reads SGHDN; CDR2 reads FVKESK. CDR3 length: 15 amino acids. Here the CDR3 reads CASSNGLWREETQYF. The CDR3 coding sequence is TGTGCCAGCTCAAACGGGTTATGGAGGGAAGAGACCCAGTACTTC. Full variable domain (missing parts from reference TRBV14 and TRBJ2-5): EAGVTQFPSHSVIEKGQTVTLRCDPISGHDNLYWYRRVMGKEIKFLLHFVKESKQDESGMPNNRFLAERTGGTYSTLKVQPAELEDSGVYFCASSNGLWREETQYFGPGTRLLVL.

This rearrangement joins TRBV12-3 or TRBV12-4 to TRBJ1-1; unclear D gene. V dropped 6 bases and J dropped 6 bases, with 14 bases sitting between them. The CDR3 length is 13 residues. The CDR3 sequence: CASRLDRFAEAFF. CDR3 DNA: TGTGCCAGCAGGCTAGACCGGTTCGCTGAAGCTTTCTTT.

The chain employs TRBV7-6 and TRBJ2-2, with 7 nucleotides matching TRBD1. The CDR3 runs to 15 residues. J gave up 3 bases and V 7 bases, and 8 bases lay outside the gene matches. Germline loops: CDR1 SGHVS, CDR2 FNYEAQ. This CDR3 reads CASTETGEYTGELFF. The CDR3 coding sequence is TGTGCCAGCACAGAAACAGGGGAGTACACCGGGGAGCTGTTTTTT.

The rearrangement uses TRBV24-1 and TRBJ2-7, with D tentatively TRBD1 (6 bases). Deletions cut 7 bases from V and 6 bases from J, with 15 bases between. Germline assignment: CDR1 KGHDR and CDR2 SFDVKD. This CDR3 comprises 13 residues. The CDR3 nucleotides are TGTGCCACCAGGACAGGCGGCCGAGTCGAGCAGTACTTC. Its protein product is CATRTGGRVEQYF.

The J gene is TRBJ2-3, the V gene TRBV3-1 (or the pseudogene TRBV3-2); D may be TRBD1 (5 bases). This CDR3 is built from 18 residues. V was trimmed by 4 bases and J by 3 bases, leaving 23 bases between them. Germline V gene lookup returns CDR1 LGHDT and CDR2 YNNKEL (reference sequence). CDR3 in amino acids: CASSRSQGADRVTDTQYF. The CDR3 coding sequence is TGTGCCAGCAGCCGGTCCCAAGGGGCAGACCGGGTTACAGATACGCAGTATTTT.

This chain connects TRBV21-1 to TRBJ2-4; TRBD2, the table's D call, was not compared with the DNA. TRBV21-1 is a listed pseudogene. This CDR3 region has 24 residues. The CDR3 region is CASSTRSISGRMPVGVQAKNIQYF. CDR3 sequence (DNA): TGTGCCAGCAGCACCCGGAGTATTAGCGGACGGATGCCGGTTGGGGTTCAAGCCAAAAACATTCAGTACTTC.

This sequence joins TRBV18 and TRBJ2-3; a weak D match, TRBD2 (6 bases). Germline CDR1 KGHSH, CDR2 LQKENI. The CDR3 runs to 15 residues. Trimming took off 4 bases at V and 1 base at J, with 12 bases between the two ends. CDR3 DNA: TGTGCCAGCTCACGGTCTGCTAGCGGCACAGATACGCAGTATTTT. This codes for CASSRSASGTDTQYF. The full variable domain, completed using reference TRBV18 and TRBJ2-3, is NAGVMQNPRHLVRRRGQEARLRCSPMKGHSHVYWYRQLPEEGLKFMVYLQKENIIDESGMPKERFSAEFPKEGPSILRIQQVVRGDSAAYFCASSRSASGTDTQYFGPGTRLTVL.

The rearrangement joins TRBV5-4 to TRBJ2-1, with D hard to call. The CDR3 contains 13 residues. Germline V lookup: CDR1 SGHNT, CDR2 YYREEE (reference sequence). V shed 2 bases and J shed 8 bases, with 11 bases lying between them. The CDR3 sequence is CASSFGRVDEQFF. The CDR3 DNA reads TGTGCCAGCAGCTTTGGCCGGGTGGATGAGCAGTTCTTC.

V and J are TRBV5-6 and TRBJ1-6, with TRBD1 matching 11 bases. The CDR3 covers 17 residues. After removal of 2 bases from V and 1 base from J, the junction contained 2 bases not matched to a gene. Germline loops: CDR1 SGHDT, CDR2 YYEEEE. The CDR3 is CASSFGTGGSYNSPLHF. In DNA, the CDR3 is TGTGCCAGCAGCTTCGGGACAGGGGGATCCTATAATTCACCCCTCCACTTT.

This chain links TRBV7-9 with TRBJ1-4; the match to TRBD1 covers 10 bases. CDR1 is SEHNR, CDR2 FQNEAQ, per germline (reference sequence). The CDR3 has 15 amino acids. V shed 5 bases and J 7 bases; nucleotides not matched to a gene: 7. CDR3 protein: CASSPPTGGVEKLFF. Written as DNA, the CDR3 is TGTGCCAGCAGCCCCCCGACAGGGGGCGTTGAAAAACTGTTTTTT.

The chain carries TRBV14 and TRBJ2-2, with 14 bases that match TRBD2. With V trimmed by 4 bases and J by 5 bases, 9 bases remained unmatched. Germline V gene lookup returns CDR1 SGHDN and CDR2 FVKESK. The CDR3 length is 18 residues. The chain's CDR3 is CASSPRTSGRQGTGELFF. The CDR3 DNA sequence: TGTGCCAGCAGCCCCAGGACTAGCGGGAGGCAGGGAACCGGGGAGCTGTTTTTT.